Presented here are 7 T cell receptor beta chains from one specimen sequenced in a study of CD4 T cells in relation to SARS-CoV-2 and coronaviruses. No antigen has been assigned to these receptors. Data came from immunoSEQ multiplex PCR; TCRdb stores just in-frame clones and leaves some out. This table holds about 43,000 clones, almost 85% found once. The sequenced sample was naive CD4+ T cells from PBMCs, cultured in vitro. Noted subset: naive CD4+ T cells isolated by negative enrichment. The receptor set was obtained from an adult with COVID-19.

This clone was recorded once. This chain joins TRBV9 and TRBJ1-3; D remains ambiguous. V lost 3 bases and J lost 2, with 12 bases in between. In germline, CDR1 is SGDLS, CDR2 YYNGEE. The CDR3 contains 15 residues. The CDR3 bases are TGTGCCAGCAGCGACCTGCGGGGAGCTGGAAACACCATATATTTT. It encodes CASSDLRGAGNTIYF.

The V gene is TRBV5-4, the J gene TRBJ2-3; the D gene is possibly TRBD2 (6 bases). The CDR3 spans 16 residues. Deletions cut 1 base from V and 5 bases from J, with 17 bases between. Germline V gene data show CDR1 as SGHNT and CDR2 as YYREEE (reference sequence). The CDR3 DNA sequence: TGTGCCAGCAGCTTGACTAGCTCAGGAGCGGGAGATACGCAGTATTTT. Its translation: CASSLTSSGAGDTQYF.

The rearrangement links TRBV5-1 to TRBJ2-6, with no clear D. V lost 0 bases to trimming and J lost 2 bases, with 12 bases between them. The germline V gene has CDR1 SGHRS and CDR2 YFSETQ. The CDR3 length is 17 residues. The CDR3 protein is CASSLVAVNAGANVLTF. Written as DNA, the CDR3 is TGCGCCAGCAGCTTGGTGGCTGTAAACGCTGGGGCCAACGTCCTGACTTTC. Full variable domain (missing parts from reference TRBV5-1 and TRBJ2-6): KAGVTQTPRYLIKTRGQQVTLSCSPISGHRSVSWYQQTPGQGLQFLFEYFSETQRNKGNFPGRFSGRQFSNSRSEMNVSTLELGDSALYLCASSLVAVNAGANVLTFGAGSRLTVL.

V and J are TRBV7-2 and TRBJ1-2, with D possibly matching TRBD1 (6 bases). CDR3 length: 14 amino acids. Trimming shortened V by 3 bases and J by 4 bases, and 12 bases separated the two germline ends. Per the germline V gene, CDR1 is SGHTA and CDR2 is FQGNSA. The CDR3 DNA follows: TGTGCCAGCAGCTTTTCGGGGGGCAGCTATGGCTACACCTTC. Translated, it gives CASSFSGGSYGYTF.

The V and J genes are TRBV6-2 or TRBV6-3 and TRBJ2-6; TRBD1 agrees at 7 bases. In germline, CDR1 is MNHEY, CDR2 SVGEGT. V dropped 5 bases and J dropped 1; count of bases not matched to a gene: 2. The CDR3 has 15 residues. For the CDR3, the DNA is TGTGCCAGCAGTAACAGGGGTTCTGGGGCCAACGTCCTGACTTTC. Protein product: CASSNRGSGANVLTF.

The V and J genes are TRBV5-1 and TRBJ2-2; D is ambiguous. The CDR3 sequence is 14 residues long. The germline CDR1 and CDR2 sequences are SGHRS and YFSETQ. Between the trimmed V and J ends, which lost 4 bases and 2 bases, there was a span of 9 bases. Here the CDR3 reads CASSPQINTGELFF. The CDR3 DNA is TGCGCCAGCAGCCCCCAGATTAACACCGGGGAGCTGTTTTTT.

This chain connects TRBV4-1 to TRBJ2-7; D is possibly TRBD2 (6 bases). CDR1 is MGHRA and CDR2 is YSYEKL in the germline V gene. CDR3 length equals 15 residues. With 4 bases removed from V and 1 base from J, the gap between germline ends came to 14 bases. The CDR3 sequence is CASSLISGVSYEQYF. CDR3 DNA: TGCGCCAGCAGCCTCATTAGCGGTGTATCCTACGAGCAGTACTTC.